This T cell receptor beta chain was captured by sequencing in a study of blood T cell repertoires in COVID-19. As for the study in general: Some COVID-19 samples were acute and others convalescent; all came from the United States, Italy and Spain. From T cells, B-cell-depleted T cells, or PBMCs came the material, which was cDNA or gDNA.

This clone is medium-sized in the sample. In the study's own analysis: Amplification from reference gene primers served as the basis for estimated nucleated cell counts. This table comes from immunoSEQ multiplex PCR, and its TCRdb copy is limited to in-frame clones, with some not included. V and J calls and clone size are as listed in that table; D and trimming were resolved from the DNA. Among some 210,000 clones listed, approximately 78% were seen once. This CDR3 contains 14 residues. The V end was cut by 6 bases, the J end by 0 bases, with 9 bases between. Germline lookup yields CDR1 MNHEY and CDR2 SMNVEV (reference sequence).

The specimen sequenced was peripheral blood. The rearrangement uses TRBV27 and TRBJ1-5, with D maybe TRBD1 (6 bases). The TCR comes from a woman aged 40 to 50 with acute or convalescent COVID-19. CDR3 nucleotides: TGTGCCAGCAGCGGACAGTATAGCAATCAGCCCCAGCATTTT. This codes for CASSGQYSNQPQHF.